This entry is about one T cell receptor (beta chain). These data are taken from a study of human CD8 memory T cell subsets. Libraries of TCR beta chains were produced by 5' RACE (UMI-labeled). As handled by the study authors: Clonotype counts of functional CDR3 beta ranged from about 2,700 to 18,000 in each TCR beta library. After re-calling the 5' RACE reads, TCRdb lists one entry per CDR3 protein, DNA absent. TCRdb's processing, not the study's, gives the V and J calls here. In total, the table holds over 8,000 distinct CDR3 sequences. The CDR3 sequence is 14 residues long. Germline loops: CDR1 MNHEY, CDR2 SVGEGT.

The receptor was isolated from a human donor in good health. The sample comprised CD8+ stem-like memory T cells (TSCM and TCM) sorted from PBMCs. The subset is: stem-like memory CD8 T cells (TSTEM), CCR7+ PD-1- TIGIT-. The chain carries TRBV6-2 or TRBV6-3 and TRBJ2-3. CDR3 in amino acids: CASSYTNLGDTQYF.